These 9 T cell receptor beta chains share one sample of origin, sequenced in a study of blood T cell repertoires in COVID-19. Repertoires were generated with immunoSEQ multiplex PCR, while TCRdb's copy carries only in-frame clones and drops some. The data contain about 65,000 clones, 90% to 95% of them singletons. The specimen sequenced was peripheral blood. The origin of the receptors is a man aged 65-85 years with active COVID-19.

This sequence joins TRBV5-1 and TRBJ2-3; TRBD2 matches at 10 bases. Germline V lookup: CDR1 SGHRS, CDR2 YFSETQ. The CDR3 is 16 amino acids. V lost 5 bases to trimming and J lost 3 bases; unmatched junction nucleotides: 9. This chain's CDR3 is CASRYSGGSGTDTQYF. In DNA, the CDR3 is TGCGCCAGCAGGTATAGCGGGGGGTCTGGAACAGATACGCAGTATTTT.

CDR3 DNA: TGCGCCAGCAGCATCAAACAGGGGAATGAAGCTTTCTTT. Translation: CASSIKQGNEAFF. The chain links TRBV5-1 to TRBJ1-1; 7 nucleotides match TRBD1. V shed 4 bases, J shed 7 bases, and the junction held 7 bases outside the gene matches. This CDR3 has 13 residues. Germline loops: CDR1 SGHRS, CDR2 YFSETQ.

The rearrangement uses TRBV4-1 and TRBJ2-5; 7 nucleotides line up with TRBD2. Germline CDR1 is MGHRA and CDR2 is YSYEKL. V lost 3 bases to trimming and J lost 5 bases; unmatched junction nucleotides: 15. The CDR3 covers 17 residues. In DNA form, the CDR3 reads TGCGCCAGCAGCCACCACCCTGGGGGGGAACGCATGGAGACCCAGTACTTC. It is translated as CASSHHPGGERMETQYF.

The chain is built from TRBV4-2 and TRBJ2-6; 12 bases align to TRBD2. The CDR3 is made up of 21 amino acids. Germline-derived CDR1 and CDR2 are LGHNA and YNFKEQ. Unmatched junction bases numbered 13, after V lost 3 bases and J lost 1 base. The CDR3 DNA is TGTGCCAGCAGCCAGGAAACACTCGTAACTAGCGGGGGGTCTGGGGCCAACGTCCTGACTTTC. It codes for CASSQETLVTSGGSGANVLTF.

V gene TRBV5-8 combines with J gene TRBJ2-7; the match to TRBD1 covers 10 bases. CDR1 SGHTS and CDR2 YDEGEE come from the germline V gene. V trimming: 3 bases; J trimming: 4 bases; junction bases outside the gene matches: 4. CDR3 length: 14 residues. This CDR3 is CASSSGQGNYEQYF. The CDR3, as DNA: TGTGCCAGCAGCTCGGGACAGGGGAATTACGAGCAGTACTTC.

This chain links TRBV28 with TRBJ1-5; 7 positions agree with TRBD1. Germline values: CDR1 MDHEN, CDR2 SYDVKM. There are 14 residues in the CDR3. V trimming: 6 bases; J trimming: 6 bases; junction bases outside the gene matches: 8. The CDR3 sequence is CASSDRASVQPQHF. Written as DNA, the CDR3 is TGTGCCAGCAGCGACAGGGCATCGGTTCAGCCCCAGCATTTT.

The CDR3 nucleotides read TGTGCCAGCAGTGGTGGACAGACGTACAATGAGCAGTTCTTC. Protein sequence: CASSGGQTYNEQFF. The chain combines TRBV2 with TRBJ2-1, with D possibly TRBD1 on 6 matching bases. Trimming removed 4 bases from V and 4 bases from J, with 11 bases in between. There are 14 residues in the CDR3. Germline lookup yields CDR1 SNHLY and CDR2 FYNNEI.

The J gene is TRBJ2-1, the V gene TRBV28; 8 nucleotides align to TRBD1. This CDR3 contains 16 residues. Germline loops: CDR1 MDHEN, CDR2 SYDVKM. The V segment lost 5 bases and the J segment 5 bases; nucleotides outside the gene matches: 11. CDR3 DNA: TGTGCCAGCAGTCCCCTCAACAGGGGGACCGACAATGAGCAGTTCTTC. It is translated as CASSPLNRGTDNEQFF.

The gene calls are TRBV6-6 and TRBJ1-5; 7 bases line up with TRBD1. Germline V gene sequence: CDR1 MNHNY, CDR2 SVGAGI (reference sequence). The CDR3 length is 15 residues. V lost 2 bases to trimming and J lost 4 bases; unmatched junction nucleotides: 5. CDR3 sequence (DNA): TGTGCCAGCAGTTACCGGACAGGAATTAATCAGCCCCAGCATTTT. As protein: CASSYRTGINQPQHF.